The 11 T cell receptor beta chains below come from one sample, sequenced in a study of OX40 agonist ivuxolimab in advanced cancers. Library preparation was by the immunoSEQ multiplex PCR assay. This immuneACCESS table, as held by TCRdb, lists in-frame sequences with V and J called but not all clones. Of the missing ones, under half trace to an unresolved V gene in checked studies; the others have no known cause. The sample table lists 27,000 or so clones, just over 85% of them with a count of one. The ten most abundant clones make up roughly two fifths of the sample. The specimen comprised CD4+ or CD8+ T cells sorted from blood, sampled in a trial of the OX40 agonist ivuxolimab. The receptors stem from an adult with an advanced solid tumor such as melanoma, head and neck, liver or kidney cancer.

This chain links TRBV28 with TRBJ1-5; the match to TRBD1 covers 7 bases. V trimming: 8 bases; J trimming: 2 bases; junction bases outside the gene matches: 9. CDR3 length: 15 amino acids. CDR1 is MDHEN, CDR2 SYDVKM, per germline. The CDR3 DNA reads as TGTGCCAGCCTAAAGACAGGGAGGGGCAATCAGCCCCAGCATTTT. This sequence encodes CASLKTGRGNQPQHF. Complete variable domain (other parts from reference TRBV28 and TRBJ1-5): DVKVTQSSRYLVKRTGEKVFLECVQDMDHENMFWYRQDPGLGLRLIYFSYDVKMKEKGDIPEGYSVSREKKERFSLILESASTNQTSMYLCASLKTGRGNQPQHFGDGTRLSIL.

The chain has TRBV28 and TRBJ2-7; D may be TRBD1 (6 bases). CDR3 length equals 13 residues. Germline V gives CDR1 MDHEN, CDR2 SYDVKM. The V end was cut by 7 bases, the J end by 5 bases, with 15 bases between. In DNA form, the CDR3 reads TGTGCCAGCACTATTCAGGGGTCCCACGAGCAGTACTTC. Amino acids: CASTIQGSHEQYF.

The rearrangement uses TRBV6-1 and TRBJ2-5; possible D gene TRBD2, 6 bases. The CDR3 runs to 17 residues. V was pared by 2 bases and J by 2 bases, with 18 bases between. From germline, CDR1 is MNHNS and CDR2 SASEGT. The CDR3 sequence is CASSEPPRGWGQETQYF. DNA of the CDR3: TGTGCCAGCAGTGAACCACCCCGGGGGTGGGGACAAGAGACCCAGTACTTC.

V is TRBV15 and J is TRBJ2-1; TRBD2 agrees at 9 bases. This CDR3 comprises 16 residues. Looked up from germline, CDR1 is LNHNV and CDR2 is YYDKDF (reference sequence). V gave up 4 bases and J gave up 0 bases; unmatched junction bases: 4. Written as DNA, the CDR3 is TGTGCCACCAGCACCCTAGCGGGAAGCTCCTACAATGAGCAGTTCTTC. Its protein is CATSTLAGSSYNEQFF.

The genes are TRBV7-8 and TRBJ2-7; the D call may be TRBD1 or TRBD2 (5 bases each). Germline V CDR1 and CDR2: SGHVS, FQNEAQ. The CDR3 runs 14 residues. The V gene lost 1 base and the J gene lost 5 bases, with 12 bases spanning the gap. The CDR3 here is CASSLGFRDHEQYF. The CDR3 DNA sequence: TGTGCCAGCAGCTTAGGGTTCAGGGACCACGAGCAGTACTTC.

This clone has only a few counts. The chain employs TRBV19 and TRBJ1-1; no firm D call. CDR1 is LNHDA, CDR2 SQIVND, per germline (reference sequence). V gave up 3 bases and J gave up 5 bases, with 10 bases separating them. The CDR3 is 13 amino acids. This CDR3 reads CASSISLGTEAFF. CDR3 DNA sequence: TGTGCCAGTAGTATTTCCCTTGGGACTGAAGCTTTCTTT.

This chain uses TRBV6-4 with TRBJ2-3; the D is unclear. From germline, CDR1 is MRHNA and CDR2 SNTAGT. The CDR3 has 13 amino acids. V shed 3 bases and J shed 0 bases, with 4 bases lying between them. CDR3 residues: CASSDDSTDTQYF. CDR3 DNA sequence: TGTGCCAGCAGTGATGATAGCACAGATACGCAGTATTTT.

This chain uses TRBV27 with TRBJ1-2, with D possibly being TRBD1 (5 bases). Trimming cost V 5 bases and J 0 bases, with 7 bases left between them. Germline values: CDR1 MNHEY, CDR2 SMNVEV (reference sequence). This CDR3 is 13 amino acids long. CDR3: CASSVTANYGYTF. DNA of the CDR3: TGTGCCAGCAGTGTGACAGCTAACTATGGCTACACCTTC.

This sequence joins TRBV5-1 and TRBJ2-1; 9 bases align to TRBD1. After removal of 4 bases from V and 4 bases from J, the junction contained 6 bases not matched to a gene. Germline CDR1 SGHRS, CDR2 YFSETQ. This CDR3 has 15 residues. CDR3 region: CASSPGQGLYNEQFF. The CDR3 DNA reads as TGCGCCAGCAGCCCGGGACAGGGACTTTACAATGAGCAGTTCTTC.

The chain has TRBV28 and TRBJ2-1, with 9 bases lining up with TRBD2. Germline CDR1 and CDR2: MDHEN and SYDVKM. This CDR3 region has 15 residues. J lost 8 bases, V lost 5 bases, and 10 bases had no gene match. The DNA for the CDR3 is TGTGCCAGCAGTCGGACTAGCGCCAAGGGGGATGAGCAGTTCTTC. This encodes CASSRTSAKGDEQFF.

A few counts support this clone. V usage is TRBV7-2 and J usage is TRBJ1-4; D is unclear. V lost 0 bases to trimming and J lost 3 bases, with 14 bases between them. Germline loops: CDR1 SGHTA, CDR2 FQGNSA. The CDR3 loop spans 17 amino acids. The CDR3 reads CASSLAPGFGSNEKLFF. DNA of the CDR3: TGTGCCAGCAGCTTAGCACCCGGGTTCGGGTCTAATGAAAAACTGTTTTTT.